Given below is one T cell receptor beta chain in context. The antigen is not known. These data come from a study of cytomegalovirus exposure and HLA in healthy donors. Overall study findings and caveats: Both high specificity and high sensitivity reportedly marked the classifier's diagnosis of cytomegalovirus status.

The study drew the donors from its 120-subject validation cohort, separate from the roughly 700-subject first cohort. Looked up from germline, CDR1 is SGDLS and CDR2 is YYNGEE. The V and J ends lost 0 bases and 9 bases respectively, with 10 bases between them. CDR3 length: 14 residues. Only in-frame clones appear in the TCRdb table, and some are missing; sequencing was by immunoSEQ multiplex PCR. The sample has some 350,000 clones, roughly 90% seen once. Sample: PBMCs. The chain carries TRBV9 and TRBJ1-6; D ambiguous. This clonotype originated in a woman aged 30 to 39 in good health and CMV-seropositive. The CDR3 spells CASSVGGGSSPLHF. For the CDR3, the DNA is TGTGCCAGCAGCGTAGGGGGAGGCAGTTCACCCCTCCACTTT.